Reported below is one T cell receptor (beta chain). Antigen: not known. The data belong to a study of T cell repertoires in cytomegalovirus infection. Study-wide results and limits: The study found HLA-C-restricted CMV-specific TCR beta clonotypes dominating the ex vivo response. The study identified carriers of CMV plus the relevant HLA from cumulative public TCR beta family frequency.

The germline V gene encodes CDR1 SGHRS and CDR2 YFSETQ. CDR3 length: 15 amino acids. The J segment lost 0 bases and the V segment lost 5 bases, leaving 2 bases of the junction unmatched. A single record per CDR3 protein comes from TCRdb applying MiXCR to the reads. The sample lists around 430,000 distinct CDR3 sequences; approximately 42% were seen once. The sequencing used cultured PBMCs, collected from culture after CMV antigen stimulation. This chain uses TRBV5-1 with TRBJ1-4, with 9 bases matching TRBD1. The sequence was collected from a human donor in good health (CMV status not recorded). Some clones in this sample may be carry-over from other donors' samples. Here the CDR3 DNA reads TGCGCCAGCAGGGACAGGGGATCAACTAATGAAAAACTGTTTTTT. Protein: CASRDRGSTNEKLFF.